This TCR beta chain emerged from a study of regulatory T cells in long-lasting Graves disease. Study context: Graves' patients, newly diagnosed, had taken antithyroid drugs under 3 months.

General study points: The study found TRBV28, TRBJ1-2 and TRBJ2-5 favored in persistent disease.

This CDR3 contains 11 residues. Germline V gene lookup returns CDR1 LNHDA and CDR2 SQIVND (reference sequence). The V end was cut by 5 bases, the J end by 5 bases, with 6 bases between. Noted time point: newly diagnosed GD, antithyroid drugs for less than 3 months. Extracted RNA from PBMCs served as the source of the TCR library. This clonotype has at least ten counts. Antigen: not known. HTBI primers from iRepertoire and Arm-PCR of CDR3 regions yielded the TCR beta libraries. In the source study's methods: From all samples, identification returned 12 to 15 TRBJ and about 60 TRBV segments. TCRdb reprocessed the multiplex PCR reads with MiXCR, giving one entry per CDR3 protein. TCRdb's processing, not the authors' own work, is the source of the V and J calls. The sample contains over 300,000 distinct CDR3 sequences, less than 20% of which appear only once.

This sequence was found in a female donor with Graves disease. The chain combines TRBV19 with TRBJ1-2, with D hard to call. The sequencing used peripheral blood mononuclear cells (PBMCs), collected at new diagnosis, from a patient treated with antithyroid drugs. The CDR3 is CASSQQYGYTF. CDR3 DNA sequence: TGTGCCAGTAGTCAACAGTATGGCTACACCTTC.